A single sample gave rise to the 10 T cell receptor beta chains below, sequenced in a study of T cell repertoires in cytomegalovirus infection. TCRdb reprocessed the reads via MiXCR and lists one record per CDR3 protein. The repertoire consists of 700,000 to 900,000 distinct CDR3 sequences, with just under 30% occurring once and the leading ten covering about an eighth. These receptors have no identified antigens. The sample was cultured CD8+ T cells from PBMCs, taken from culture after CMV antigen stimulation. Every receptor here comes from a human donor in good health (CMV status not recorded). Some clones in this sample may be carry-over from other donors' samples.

This CDR3 is CASSLMGDEQFF. CDR3 nucleotides: TGCGCCAGCAGCCTGATGGGTGATGAGCAGTTCTTC. This rearrangement joins TRBV5-1 to TRBJ2-1, with unresolved D. V was cut by 4 bases and J by 8 bases, with 10 bases left in between. The CDR3 totals 12 residues. Germline CDR1 and CDR2: SGHRS and YFSETQ.

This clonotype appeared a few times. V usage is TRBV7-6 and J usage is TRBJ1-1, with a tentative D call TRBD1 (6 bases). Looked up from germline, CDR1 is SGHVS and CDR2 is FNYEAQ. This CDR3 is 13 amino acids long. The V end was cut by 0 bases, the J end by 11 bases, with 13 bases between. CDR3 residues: CASSLAPGVAAFF. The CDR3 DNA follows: TGTGCCAGCAGCTTAGCCCCAGGGGTTGCTGCTTTCTTT.

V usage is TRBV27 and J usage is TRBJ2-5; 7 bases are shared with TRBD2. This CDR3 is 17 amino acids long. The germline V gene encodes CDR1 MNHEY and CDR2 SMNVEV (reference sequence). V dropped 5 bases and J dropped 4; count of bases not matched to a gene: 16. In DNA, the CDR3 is TGTGCCAGCAGTCAACCCGGGGAGGGAGAGTACCGAGAGACCCAGTACTTC. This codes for CASSQPGEGEYRETQYF.

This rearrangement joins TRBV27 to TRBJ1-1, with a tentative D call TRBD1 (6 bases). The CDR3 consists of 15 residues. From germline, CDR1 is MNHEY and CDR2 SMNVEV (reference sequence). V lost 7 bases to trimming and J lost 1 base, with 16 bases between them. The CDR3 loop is CASKGGGGTNTEAFF. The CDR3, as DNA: TGTGCCAGCAAGGGGGGGGGAGGGACGAACACTGAAGCTTTCTTT.

Here the CDR3 DNA reads TGTGCCAGCAGCTGGCTAGTGGGGGCCACAGATACGCAGTATTTT. This gives the protein CASSWLVGATDTQYF. This sequence joins TRBV7-6 and TRBJ2-3; D might be TRBD1 (6 bases). The CDR3 has 15 amino acids. The germline V and J ends were trimmed by 4 bases and 2 bases, with 13 bases remaining between them. The V gene's germline CDR1 is SGHVS and CDR2 FNYEAQ.

In DNA, the CDR3 is TGTGCCACCAGCAGCGACAGGGGACACGAGCAGTTCTTC. Protein sequence: CATSSDRGHEQFF. V is TRBV15 and J is TRBJ2-1; 8 nucleotides align to TRBD1. V lost 3 bases, J lost 10 bases, and 5 bases stayed unmatched. This CDR3 has 13 residues. Germline CDR1 and CDR2: LNHNV and YYDKDF (reference sequence).

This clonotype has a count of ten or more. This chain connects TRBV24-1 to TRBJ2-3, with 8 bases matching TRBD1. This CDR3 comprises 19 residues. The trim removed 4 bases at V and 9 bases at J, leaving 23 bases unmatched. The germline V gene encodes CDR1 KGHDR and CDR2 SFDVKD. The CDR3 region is CATSDRFWAGDRKLTTQYF. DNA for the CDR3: TGTGCCACCAGTGACCGATTTTGGGCCGGGGACAGGAAGTTGACAACGCAGTATTTT.

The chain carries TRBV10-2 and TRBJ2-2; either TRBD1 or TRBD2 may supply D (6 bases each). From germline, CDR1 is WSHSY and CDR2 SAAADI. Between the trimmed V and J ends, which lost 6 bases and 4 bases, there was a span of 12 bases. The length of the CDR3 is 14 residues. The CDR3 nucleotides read TGCGCCAGCAGGGACGGGGGCTCCACCGGGGAGCTGTTTTTT. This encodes CASRDGGSTGELFF.

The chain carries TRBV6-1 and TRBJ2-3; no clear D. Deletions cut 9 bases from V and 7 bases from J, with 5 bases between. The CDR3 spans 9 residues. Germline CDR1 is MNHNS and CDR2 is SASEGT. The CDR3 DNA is TGTGCCAGGGCCTATACGCAGTATTTT. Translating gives CARAYTQYF.

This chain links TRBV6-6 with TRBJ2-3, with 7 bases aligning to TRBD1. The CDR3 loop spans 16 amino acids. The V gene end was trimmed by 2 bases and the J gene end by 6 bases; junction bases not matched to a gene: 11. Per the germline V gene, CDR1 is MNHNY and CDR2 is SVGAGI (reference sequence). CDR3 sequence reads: CASSYTDRTRTDTQYF. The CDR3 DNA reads TGTGCCAGCAGTTACACGGACAGGACGAGAACGGATACGCAGTATTTT.